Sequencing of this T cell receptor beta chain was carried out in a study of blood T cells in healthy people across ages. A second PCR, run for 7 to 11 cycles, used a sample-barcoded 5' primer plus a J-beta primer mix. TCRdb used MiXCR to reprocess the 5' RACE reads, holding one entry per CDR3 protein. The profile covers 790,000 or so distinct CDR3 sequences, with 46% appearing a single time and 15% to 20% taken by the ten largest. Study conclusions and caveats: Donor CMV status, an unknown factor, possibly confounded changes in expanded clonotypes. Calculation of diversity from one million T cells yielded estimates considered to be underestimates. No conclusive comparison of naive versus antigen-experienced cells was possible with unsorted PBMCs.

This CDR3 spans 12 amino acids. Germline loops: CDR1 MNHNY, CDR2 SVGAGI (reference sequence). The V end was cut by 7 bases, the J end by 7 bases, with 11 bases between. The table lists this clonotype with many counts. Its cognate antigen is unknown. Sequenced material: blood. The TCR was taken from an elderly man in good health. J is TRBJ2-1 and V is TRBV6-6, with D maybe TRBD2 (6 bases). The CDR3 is CASTIAGNEQFF. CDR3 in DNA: TGTGCCAGCACCATCGCGGGGAATGAGCAGTTCTTC.